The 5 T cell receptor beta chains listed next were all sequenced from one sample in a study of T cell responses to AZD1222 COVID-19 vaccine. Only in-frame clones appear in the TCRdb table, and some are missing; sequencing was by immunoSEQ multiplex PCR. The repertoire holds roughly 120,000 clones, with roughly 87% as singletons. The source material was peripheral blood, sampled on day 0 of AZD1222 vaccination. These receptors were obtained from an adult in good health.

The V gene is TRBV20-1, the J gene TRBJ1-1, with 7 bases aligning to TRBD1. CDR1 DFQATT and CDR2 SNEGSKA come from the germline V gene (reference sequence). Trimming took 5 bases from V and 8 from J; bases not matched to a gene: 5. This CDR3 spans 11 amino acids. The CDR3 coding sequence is TGCAGTGCTTACCGACAGGGAGAAGCTTTCTTT. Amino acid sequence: CSAYRQGEAFF.

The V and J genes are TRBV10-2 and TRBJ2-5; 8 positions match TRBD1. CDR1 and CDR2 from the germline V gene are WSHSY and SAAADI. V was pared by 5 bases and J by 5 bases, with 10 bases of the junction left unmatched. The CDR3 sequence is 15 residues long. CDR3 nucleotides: TGCGCCAGCAGTCCGACAGGGGTCTCCTACGAGACCCAGTACTTC. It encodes CASSPTGVSYETQYF.

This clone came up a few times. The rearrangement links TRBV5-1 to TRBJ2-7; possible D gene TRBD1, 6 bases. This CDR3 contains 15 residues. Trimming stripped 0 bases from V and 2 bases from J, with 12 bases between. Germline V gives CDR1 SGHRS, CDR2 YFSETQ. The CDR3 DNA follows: TGCGCCAGCAGCTTGGATGGGACACCGCCCTACGAGCAGTACTTC. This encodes CASSLDGTPPYEQYF.

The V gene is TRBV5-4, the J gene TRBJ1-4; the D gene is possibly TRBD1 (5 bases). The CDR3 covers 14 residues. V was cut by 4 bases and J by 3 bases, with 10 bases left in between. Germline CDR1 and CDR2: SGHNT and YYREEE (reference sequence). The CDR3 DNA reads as TGTGCCAGCAGCGACACGGGACCTAATGAAAAACTGTTTTTT. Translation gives CASSDTGPNEKLFF.

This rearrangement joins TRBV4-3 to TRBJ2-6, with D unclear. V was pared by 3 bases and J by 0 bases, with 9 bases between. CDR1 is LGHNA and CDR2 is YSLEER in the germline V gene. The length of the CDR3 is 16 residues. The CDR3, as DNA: TGCGCCAGCAGCCAGTTCACCAACTCTGGGGCCAACGTCCTGACTTTC. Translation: CASSQFTNSGANVLTF.